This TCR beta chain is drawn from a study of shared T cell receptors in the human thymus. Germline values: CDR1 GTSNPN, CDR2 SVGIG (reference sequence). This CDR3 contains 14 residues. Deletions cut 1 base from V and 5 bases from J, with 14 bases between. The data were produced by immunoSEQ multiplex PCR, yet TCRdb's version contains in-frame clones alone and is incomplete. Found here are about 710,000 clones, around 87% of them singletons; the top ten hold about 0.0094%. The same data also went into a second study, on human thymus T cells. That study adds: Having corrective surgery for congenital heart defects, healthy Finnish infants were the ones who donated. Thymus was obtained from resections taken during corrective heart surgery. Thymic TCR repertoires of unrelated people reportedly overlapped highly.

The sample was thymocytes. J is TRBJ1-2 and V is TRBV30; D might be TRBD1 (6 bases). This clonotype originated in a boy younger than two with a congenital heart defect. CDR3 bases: TGTGCCTGGAGTGCTTCAGGGAGGGGGTATGGCTACACCTTC. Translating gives CAWSASGRGYGYTF. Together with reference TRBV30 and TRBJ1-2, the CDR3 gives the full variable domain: SQTIHQWPATLVQPVGSPLSLECTVEGTSNPNLYWYRQAAGRGLQLLFYSVGIGQISSEVPQNLSASRPQDRQFILSSKKLLLSDSGFYLCAWSASGRGYGYTFGSGTRLTVV.